This passage covers 31 T cell receptor beta chains from one sample sequenced in a study of T cells in Graves' hyperthyroidism and ophthalmopathy. Authors of the study amplified TCR beta CDR3 regions from RNA transcripts. Using the HTBI primer set, a first-round RT-PCR was run on the TCR CDR3. TCRdb called the multiplex PCR reads again in MiXCR, with one record for every CDR3 protein. This sample has approximately 250,000 distinct CDR3 sequences; about 24% occur once, and the top ten carry roughly 40%. The sequenced material came from blood. These receptor sequences come from a woman in her 40s with Graves' ophthalmopathy.

This clonotype was detected a few times. A much larger clone differs by one base, so this may be a read error. The CDR3 bases are TGCGCCAGCAGCTCCTCCGCATGGAGTTACGAGCAGTACTTC. Protein product: CASSSSAWSYEQYF. The chain links TRBV5-1 to TRBJ2-7, with D unresolved. V was shortened by 3 bases and J by 4 bases, with 14 bases between the two germline ends. Germline V gene sequence: CDR1 SGHRS, CDR2 YFSETQ. The CDR3 contains 14 residues.

The chain joins TRBV6-1 to TRBJ1-2; D remains ambiguous. The CDR3 covers 11 residues. Germline V lookup: CDR1 MNHNS, CDR2 SASEGT. V gave up 7 bases and J gave up 10 bases, with 13 bases separating them. The CDR3 here is CASNVGTFYTF. CDR3 DNA: TGTGCCAGCAACGTTGGCACCTTCTACACCTTC.

The table lists this clonotype with many counts. The chain has TRBV6-1 and TRBJ2-7; D may be TRBD1 or TRBD2 (5 bases each). Germline lookup yields CDR1 MNHNS and CDR2 SASEGT. V lost 8 bases and J 0 bases, leaving 17 bases between the germline ends. The CDR3 totals 15 residues. DNA of the CDR3: TGTGCCAGCGTCTGGGGGTCTGCCAGCTCCTACGAGCAGTACTTC. It is translated as CASVWGSASSYEQYF.

This clonotype has a count of ten or more. This chain uses TRBV28 with TRBJ1-6; D unclear. The CDR3 consists of 12 residues. The germline gives CDR1 MDHEN, CDR2 SYDVKM. Between the trimmed V and J ends, which lost 6 bases and 6 bases, there was a span of 6 bases. CDR3 nucleotides: TGTGCCAGCAGGGGGAGTAATTCACCCCTCCACTTT. Translating it yields CASRGSNSPLHF.

The J gene is TRBJ1-3, the V gene TRBV27; D is perhaps TRBD1 (6 bases). This CDR3 has 16 amino acids. V gave up 6 bases and J gave up 0 bases, with 15 bases separating them. Germline CDR1 and CDR2: MNHEY and SMNVEV (reference sequence). The CDR3: CASRKLTGNSGNTIYF. DNA for the CDR3: TGTGCCAGCAGAAAGTTGACAGGAAACTCTGGAAACACCATATATTTT.

The chain is built from TRBV7-2 and TRBJ2-7; D is possibly TRBD2 (6 bases). Looked up from germline, CDR1 is SGHTA and CDR2 is FQGNSA. The CDR3 is 15 amino acids. Trimming took 2 bases from V and 0 from J, leaving 11 bases between them. The CDR3 region is CASSLRPGSSYEQYF. In nucleotides, the CDR3 is TGTGCCAGCAGCTTACGCCCCGGGAGCTCCTACGAGCAGTACTTC.

The chain combines TRBV6-5 with TRBJ1-2; tentatively, D is TRBD1 (6 bases). V was cut by 4 bases and J by 0 bases, with 12 bases left in between. Germline V lookup: CDR1 MNHEY, CDR2 SVGAGI. The CDR3 extends over 15 amino acids. CDR3 nucleotide sequence: TGTGCCAGCAGTTCAGCAGGGACACCTAACTATGGCTACACCTTC. Protein product: CASSSAGTPNYGYTF.

The gene calls are TRBV6-5 and TRBJ1-6; D is undetermined. This CDR3 comprises 12 residues. V was shortened by 4 bases and J by 6 bases, with 4 bases between the two germline ends. Germline CDR1 MNHEY, CDR2 SVGAGI. The CDR3 DNA is TGTGCCAGCAGTTGGGTTAATTCACCCCTCCACTTT. As protein: CASSWVNSPLHF.

This clonotype was found many times. This chain's CDR3 is CASSLFAGADTQYF. As DNA, the CDR3 is TGTGCCAGCAGCTTATTTGCGGGAGCAGATACGCAGTATTTT. The chain employs TRBV7-2 and TRBJ2-3, with TRBD2 identical over 7 bases. CDR3 length equals 14 residues. With V trimmed by 2 bases and J by 4 bases, 3 bases remained unmatched. Per the germline V gene, CDR1 is SGHTA and CDR2 is FQGNSA.

The rearrangement uses TRBV10-3 and TRBJ1-1; D remains unclear. Germline CDR1 is ENHRY and CDR2 is SYGVKD. This CDR3 spans 15 amino acids. V shed 8 bases and J shed 0 bases, with 16 bases lying between them. The DNA for the CDR3 is TGTGCCATCCGAGCTCTTTTACAAATGAACACTGAAGCTTTCTTT. The encoded protein is CAIRALLQMNTEAFF.

There are many counts of this clonotype. This sequence joins TRBV10-3 and TRBJ1-1; no firm D call. The CDR3 is 12 residues long. The germline V and J ends were trimmed by 4 bases and 0 bases, with 3 bases remaining between them. Germline CDR1 is ENHRY and CDR2 is SYGVKD. CDR3 sequence (DNA): TGTGCCATCAGTGCGGTGAACACTGAAGCTTTCTTT. Protein product: CAISAVNTEAFF.

The sample holds many counts of this clonotype. The chain couples TRBV7-3 to TRBJ1-1; D unclear. In germline, CDR1 is SGHTA, CDR2 FQGTGA. The CDR3 contains 13 residues. The germline V and J ends were trimmed by 3 bases and 0 bases, with 5 bases remaining between them. CDR3 DNA: TGTGCCAGCAGCTTGTACGTGAACACTGAAGCTTTCTTT. Protein sequence: CASSLYVNTEAFF. The full variable domain, rest sourced from reference TRBV7-3 and TRBJ1-1, is GAGVSQTPSNKVTEKGKYVELRCDPISGHTALYWYRQSLGQGPEFLIYFQGTGAADDSGLPNDRFFAVRPEGSVSTLKIQRTERGDSAVYLCASSLYVNTEAFFGQGTRLTVV.

The chain joins TRBV6-5 to TRBJ2-7; TRBD1 or TRBD2 may be the D gene (5 bases each). This CDR3 has 14 residues. Germline V gene data show CDR1 as MNHEY and CDR2 as SVGAGI. Trimming removed 2 bases from V and 2 bases from J, with 10 bases in between. The CDR3: CASSYGRGAYEQYF. The CDR3 nucleotides are TGTGCCAGCAGTTACGGAAGGGGAGCCTACGAGCAGTACTTC.

This clonotype was recorded once. The chain carries TRBV12-3 or TRBV12-4 and TRBJ1-5; D possibly corresponds to TRBD1 (6 bases). The CDR3 length is 15 residues. V was cut by 1 base and J by 5 bases, with 12 bases left in between. The CDR3 loop reads CASSLGQGRYQPQHF. CDR3 sequence (DNA): TGTGCCAGCAGTTTAGGGCAGGGGAGGTATCAGCCCCAGCATTTT.

This clonotype was found many times. J is TRBJ2-2 and V is TRBV6-1; 7 bases map to TRBD2. Trimming at V came to 5 bases and at J to 1 base, leaving 1 base not matched to a gene. This CDR3 is built from 14 residues. Germline V gene lookup returns CDR1 MNHNS and CDR2 SASEGT. Here the CDR3 DNA reads TGTGCCAGCAGTAGCGGGAAGAACACCGGGGAGCTGTTTTTT. Protein product: CASSSGKNTGELFF.

This clonotype was counted at least ten times. The chain combines TRBV20-1 with TRBJ2-2; 10 nucleotides align to TRBD2. The CDR3 has 18 residues. Unmatched junction bases numbered 7, after V lost 0 bases and J lost 0 bases. Germline V CDR1 and CDR2: DFQATT, SNEGSKA (reference sequence). The CDR3 loop is CSARDPRSGRPNTGELFF. The CDR3 DNA reads as TGCAGTGCTAGAGATCCGCGTAGCGGGAGGCCGAACACCGGGGAGCTGTTTTTT.

This clonotype was seen just once. This rearrangement joins TRBV6-8 to TRBJ1-5, with D unresolved. The CDR3 is 14 amino acids. V was clipped by 2 bases and J by 6 bases, with 11 bases between them. Germline V gene data show CDR1 as MNHGY and CDR2 as SAAAGT. CDR3 bases: TGTGCCAGCAGTTACAAGGTCTGGGGTCAGCCCCAGCATTTT. Translation gives CASSYKVWGQPQHF.

V usage is TRBV20-1 and J usage is TRBJ2-2, with 12 bases identical to TRBD2. With 6 bases clipped from V and 8 bases from J, the junction kept 10 bases outside the gene matches. CDR1 is DFQATT and CDR2 is SNEGSKA in the germline V gene (reference sequence). This CDR3 has 15 amino acids. CDR3 nucleotide sequence: TGCAGTGCCCCGACTAGCGGGAGCGGTGGTGGGGAGCTGTTTTTT. This sequence encodes CSAPTSGSGGGELFF.

This clonotype was detected ten times or more. The V call is TRBV3-1, the J call TRBJ2-7; D is possibly TRBD2 (6 bases). CDR1 is LGHDT, CDR2 YNNKEL, per germline (reference sequence). Trimming left V 3 bases short and J 9 bases short, with 18 bases between. This CDR3 spans 14 amino acids. CDR3 in DNA: TGTGCCAGCAGCCAGGAAGGGGCTATCGGGGGGCAGTACTTC. Its protein product is CASSQEGAIGGQYF.

This clonotype was detected ten times or more. The chain recombines TRBV3-1 with TRBJ2-7; D uncertain. CDR1 and CDR2 from the germline V gene are LGHDT and YNNKEL (reference sequence). The CDR3 length is 12 residues. Trimming pared 4 bases from V and 3 bases from J, leaving 7 bases between. The CDR3 protein is CASSRNVYEQYF. The CDR3 coding sequence is TGTGCCAGCAGCCGAAACGTCTACGAGCAGTACTTC.

The table lists this clonotype with many counts. The chain links TRBV28 to TRBJ2-7, with D tentatively TRBD1 (5 bases). V lost 3 bases, J lost 7 bases, and 13 bases lay in between. Looked up from germline, CDR1 is MDHEN and CDR2 is SYDVKM. The length of the CDR3 is 13 residues. The CDR3 loop is CASSFQGLGEQYF. The CDR3 nucleotides read TGTGCCAGCAGTTTCCAGGGTCTAGGAGAGCAGTACTTC.

This clonotype was recorded many times. The chain employs TRBV7-2 and TRBJ2-5, with D maybe TRBD2 (6 bases). V was clipped by 3 bases and J by 2 bases, with 13 bases between them. The CDR3 consists of 15 residues. The germline V gene has CDR1 SGHTA and CDR2 FQGNSA. CDR3 loop: CASSLDGRRQETQYF. The CDR3 coding sequence is TGTGCCAGCAGCTTGGACGGGAGAAGGCAAGAGACCCAGTACTTC.

This clonotype was recorded many times. The chain carries TRBV28 and TRBJ2-2; no clear D gene. Germline CDR1 MDHEN, CDR2 SYDVKM. V shed 7 bases and J shed 2 bases, with 8 bases lying between them. The CDR3 is 13 amino acids. CDR3 nucleotide sequence: TGTGCCAGCACGGCGGTAAACACCGGGGAGCTGTTTTTT. It is translated as CASTAVNTGELFF.

This clonotype was observed a few times. The chain couples TRBV12-3 or TRBV12-4 to TRBJ2-5; unclear D gene. Trimming removed 6 bases at V and 0 bases at J, with 11 bases between. The length of the CDR3 is 14 residues. In DNA form, the CDR3 reads TGTGCCAGCAGACCCGTGGCACACCAAGAGACCCAGTACTTC. This gives the protein CASRPVAHQETQYF.

This clonotype was recorded many times. The chain couples TRBV20-1 to TRBJ2-5; D possibly corresponds to TRBD2 (6 bases). Germline V gives CDR1 DFQATT, CDR2 SNEGSKA (reference sequence). V was trimmed by 5 bases and J by 6 bases, leaving 16 bases between them. This CDR3 spans 13 amino acids. The CDR3 sequence: CSARGTGEKTQYF. CDR3 in DNA: TGCAGTGCTCGCGGGACTGGCGAAAAGACCCAGTACTTC.

This clonotype was seen repeatedly, ten times or more. V and J are TRBV14 and TRBJ2-5, with D hard to call. CDR3 length equals 11 residues. V was cut by 3 bases and J by 7 bases, with 6 bases left in between. The germline CDR1 and CDR2 sequences are SGHDN and FVKESK. CDR3 sequence reads: CASSHGPTQYF. The CDR3 nucleotides are TGTGCCAGCAGCCACGGACCGACCCAGTACTTC.

This clonotype was seen many times. This rearrangement joins TRBV7-3 to TRBJ2-7; D ambiguous. V was trimmed by 0 bases and J by 4 bases, leaving 7 bases between them. Germline V gene data show CDR1 as SGHTA and CDR2 as FQGTGA. This CDR3 has 13 amino acids. This CDR3 reads CASSLTLQYEQYF. In DNA form, the CDR3 reads TGTGCCAGCAGCTTAACGCTACAGTACGAGCAGTACTTC.

This clonotype was seen at least ten times. V usage is TRBV28 and J usage is TRBJ1-5; a weak D match, TRBD1 (5 bases). Trimming cost V 5 bases and J 2 bases, with 16 bases left between them. This CDR3 has 16 amino acids. CDR1 and CDR2 from the germline V gene are MDHEN and SYDVKM. CDR3: CASSGGGGSRNQPQHF. The DNA of the CDR3 is TGTGCCAGCAGTGGGGGGGGGGGAAGTCGCAATCAGCCCCAGCATTTT.

This clonotype was seen repeatedly, ten times or more. The chain joins TRBV6-5 to TRBJ1-1, with a weak D call TRBD1 (6 bases). V was shortened by 4 bases and J by 3 bases, with 6 bases between the two germline ends. The CDR3 runs to 12 residues. CDR1 is MNHEY, CDR2 SVGAGI, per germline. CDR3 amino acids: CASSSGDTEAFF. The CDR3 DNA is TGTGCCAGCAGTTCAGGGGACACTGAAGCTTTCTTT.

This chain uses TRBV14 with TRBJ2-3, with 9 bases fitting TRBD2. This CDR3 spans 17 amino acids. V dropped 0 bases and J dropped 7; count of bases not matched to a gene: 11. Germline V gene sequence: CDR1 SGHDN, CDR2 FVKESK. This CDR3 reads CASSQDSPLAGSNTQYF. In DNA form, the CDR3 reads TGTGCCAGCAGCCAAGATTCCCCACTAGCGGGCTCAAATACGCAGTATTTT.

A note on this clonotype: At one end, the junction sequence differs from germline, possibly due to a read error. The chain recombines TRBV12-3 or TRBV12-4 with TRBJ1-5, with unresolved D. The CDR3 covers 13 residues. DNA of the CDR3: TGTGCCAGCAGTTCAAAGGGAGTTCAGCCCCAGCGTTTT. Amino acids: CASSSKGVQPQRF.